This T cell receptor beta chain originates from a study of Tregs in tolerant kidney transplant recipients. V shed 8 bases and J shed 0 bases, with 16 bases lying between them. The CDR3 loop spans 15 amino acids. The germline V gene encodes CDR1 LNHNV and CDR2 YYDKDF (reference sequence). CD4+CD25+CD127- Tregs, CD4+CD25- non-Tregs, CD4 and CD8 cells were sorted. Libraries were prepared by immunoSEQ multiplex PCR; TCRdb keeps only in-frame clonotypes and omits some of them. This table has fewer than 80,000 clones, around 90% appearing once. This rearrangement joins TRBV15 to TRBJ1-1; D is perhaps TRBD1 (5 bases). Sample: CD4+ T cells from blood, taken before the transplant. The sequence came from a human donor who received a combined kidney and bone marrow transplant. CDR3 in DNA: TGTGCCACCGGATCCGGGACTCACGTGAACACTGAAGCTTTCTTT. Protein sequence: CATGSGTHVNTEAFF.